Listed below are T cell receptor beta chains from one sample, sequenced in a study of shared clonotypes between healthy human individuals. Generated by immunoSEQ multiplex PCR, the TCRdb table keeps only in-frame clones and is missing some. The sample lists approximately 320,000 clones, around 72% occurring once. Sequenced material: memory CD4+ T cells sorted from blood. These receptors were taken from a man aged 25-45 years in good health. Each CDR3 is given with its conserved first and last residue. The order of the fields is CDR3 DNA, CDR3 protein, D gene, V gene, clone size, J gene. A D gene is named only where the DNA matches it firmly. Size is omitted from some rows. Given values are once, few, many or a class for expanded clones.

DNA: TGTGCCAGCAGCCCGGCAGGGGGCACAGATACGCAGTATTTT
CDR3: CASSPAGGTDTQYF
D: .
V: TRBV7-3
size: .
J: TRBJ2-3

DNA: TGTGCCAGCAGCTTCCCTGGACAGGGACAGACCCAGTACTTC
CDR3: CASSFPGQGQTQYF
D: TRBD1
V: TRBV7-2
size: .
J: TRBJ2-5

DNA: TGTGCCATCAGTGGTGAGGGTTACACCGGGGAGCTGTTTTTT
CDR3: CAISGEGYTGELFF
D: .
V: TRBV10-3
size: .
J: TRBJ2-2

DNA: TGCGCCAGCAGCTTGGAATTAACCGGGACTGAGATTCAGTACTTC
CDR3: CASSLELTGTEIQYF
D: .
V: TRBV5-1
size: .
J: TRBJ2-4

DNA: TGTGCCAGCACGGACTTGGGGGTCTCTGGAAACACCATATATTTT
CDR3: CASTDLGVSGNTIYF
D: .
V: TRBV28
size: few
J: TRBJ1-3

DNA: TGTGCCAGCAGCGGGACTAGCGAAAACACAGATACGCAGTATTTT
CDR3: CASSGTSENTDTQYF
D: TRBD2
V: TRBV28
size: .
J: TRBJ2-3

DNA: TGTGCCAGCTCAAGAGGGTCTAGCGGTTCCTACAATGAGCAGTTCTTC
CDR3: CASSRGSSGSYNEQFF
D: TRBD2
V: TRBV11-2
size: .
J: TRBJ2-1

DNA: TGTGCCAGCAGCCAATTTCGTTCCGGCGGTCAGCCCCAGCATTTT
CDR3: CASSQFRSGGQPQHF
D: .
V: TRBV16
size: .
J: TRBJ1-5

DNA: TGTGCCAGCAGCAAGGCCGGGGGGCTGAACACTGAAGCTTTCTTT
CDR3: CASSKAGGLNTEAFF
D: .
V: TRBV7-2
size: .
J: TRBJ1-1

DNA: TGTGCCAGCTCCGTGAAAAACACCGGGGAGCTGTTTTTT
CDR3: CASSVKNTGELFF
D: .
V: TRBV18
size: .
J: TRBJ2-2

DNA: TGTGCCAGCAGTCCCACCGGGACAGGGAATTGGTGGTCGGGTGAAAAACTGTTTTTT
CDR3: CASSPTGTGNWWSGEKLFF
D: TRBD1
V: TRBV2
size: few
J: TRBJ1-4

DNA: TGCAGCGCTGGGACTGTCTACAATGAGCAGTTCTTC
CDR3: CSAGTVYNEQFF
D: .
V: TRBV29-1
size: .
J: TRBJ2-1

DNA: TGTGCCAGCTCACCCGCCAGGGACAGTCTCGAGCAGTACTTC
CDR3: CASSPARDSLEQYF
D: TRBD1
V: TRBV18
size: .
J: TRBJ2-7

DNA: TGTGCCAGCAGCTTGTTTGGGACTAGCTCCTACAATGAGCAGTTCTTC
CDR3: CASSLFGTSSYNEQFF
D: TRBD2
V: TRBV5-6
size: medium-sized
J: TRBJ2-1

DNA: TGTGCCTGGAGTGTACTACTGAATGAGCAGTTCTTC
CDR3: CAWSVLLNEQFF
D: .
V: TRBV30
size: .
J: TRBJ2-1

DNA: TGTGCCTGGAGTTCCGACGGTCAAGAGACCCAGTACTTC
CDR3: CAWSSDGQETQYF
D: .
V: TRBV30
size: .
J: TRBJ2-5

DNA: TGTGCCAGCGTTAGGGTAGGGAATGAGCAGTTCTTC
CDR3: CASVRVGNEQFF
D: .
V: TRBV6-1
size: .
J: TRBJ2-1

DNA: TGCGCCAGCAGCTTAGGGGTCGACAGGTACCAAGAGACCCAGTACTTC
CDR3: CASSLGVDRYQETQYF
D: .
V: TRBV5-1
size: .
J: TRBJ2-5

DNA: TGCGCCAGCACCCCAGGACAACTCAGTGGGAGCTACACCTTC
CDR3: CASTPGQLSGSYTF
D: .
V: TRBV5-1
size: .
J: TRBJ1-2

DNA: TGTGCCAGCAGCACGACTGTCGCCTACGAGCAGTACTTC
CDR3: CASSTTVAYEQYF
D: .
V: TRBV27
size: .
J: TRBJ2-7

DNA: TGTGCCAGCAGCGTAGGGGCAGGGGAGGACACTGAAGCTTTCTTT
CDR3: CASSVGAGEDTEAFF
D: .
V: TRBV9
size: .
J: TRBJ1-1

DNA: TGCGCCAGCAGCCAATTCCTCGGCAGGCAAGAGACCCAGTACTTC
CDR3: CASSQFLGRQETQYF
D: .
V: TRBV4-3
size: .
J: TRBJ2-5

DNA: TGTGCCAGCAGGGGGAGGGTGACCTCTGGAAACACCATATATTTT
CDR3: CASRGRVTSGNTIYF
D: .
V: TRBV28
size: .
J: TRBJ1-3

DNA: TGTGCCAGCAGTTACGGTAGGCAGGGAGACACTGAAGCTTTCTTT
CDR3: CASSYGRQGDTEAFF
D: .
V: TRBV6-5
size: .
J: TRBJ1-1